Listed here are 30 T cell receptor beta chains from one sample, sequenced in a study of shared clonotypes between healthy human individuals. Repertoires were generated with immunoSEQ multiplex PCR, while TCRdb's copy carries only in-frame clones and drops some. The table includes about a million clones, 70% to 85% detected once. Sequenced sample: memory CD4+ T cells sorted from blood. The subset is: CD45RA-negative fraction. The receptors shown here come from a young man in good health.

The V and J genes are TRBV5-6 and TRBJ1-1, with a tentative D call TRBD1 (5 bases). Trimming took off 3 bases at V and 2 bases at J, with 8 bases between the two ends. Germline CDR1 and CDR2: SGHDT and YYEEEE. The CDR3 runs 13 residues. The CDR3 DNA sequence: TGTGCCAGCAGCTCGCAGGGAAACACTGAAGCTTTCTTT. This encodes CASSSQGNTEAFF.

The chain uses TRBV6-5 and TRBJ2-1; D is unresolved. CDR1 is MNHEY and CDR2 is SVGAGI in the germline V gene. The CDR3 is made up of 11 amino acids. The ends were cut back, 7 bases at V and 7 bases at J, with 8 bases in the middle. CDR3 nucleotide sequence: TGTGCCAGCACAGAAGGGAATGAGCAGTTCTTC. This codes for CASTEGNEQFF.

This clone was detected a few times. V and J are TRBV7-9 and TRBJ1-2, with D perhaps matching TRBD1 (6 bases). Germline V gene lookup returns CDR1 SEHNR and CDR2 FQNEAQ (reference sequence). CDR3 size: 14 residues. V was trimmed by 5 bases and J by 1 base, leaving 11 bases between them. The CDR3 loop is CASSERGSNYGYTF. CDR3 coding DNA: TGTGCCAGCAGCGAAAGGGGGAGTAACTATGGCTACACCTTC.

The chain recombines TRBV30 with TRBJ1-1; D remains unclear. V was pared by 4 bases and J by 2 bases, with 5 bases between. The CDR3 extends over 11 amino acids. The germline gives CDR1 GTSNPN, CDR2 SVGIG (reference sequence). CDR3 protein: CAWNYNTEAFF. DNA for the CDR3: TGTGCCTGGAATTATAACACTGAAGCTTTCTTT.

The CDR3 region has the DNA TGTGCCGGACCGAGGAACACTGAAGCTTTCTTT. This codes for CAGPRNTEAFF. The chain recombines TRBV6-1 with TRBJ1-1; D not resolved. V gave up 11 bases and J gave up 1 base, with 8 bases separating them. CDR3 length: 11 amino acids. The germline CDR1 and CDR2 sequences are MNHNS and SASEGT.

The chain is built from TRBV7-6 and TRBJ1-6, with TRBD1 matching over 7 bases. CDR3 length: 17 amino acids. Unmatched junction bases numbered 4, after V lost 0 bases and J lost 2 bases. Germline CDR1 is SGHVS and CDR2 is FNYEAQ. The CDR3 reads CASSLAQGTAYNSPLHF. The CDR3 nucleotides are TGTGCCAGCAGCTTAGCTCAGGGGACAGCCTATAATTCACCCCTCCACTTT.

The J gene is TRBJ2-7, the V gene TRBV11-2; a possible D gene is TRBD1 (6 bases). Looked up from germline, CDR1 is SGHAT and CDR2 is FQNNGV. V was shortened by 7 bases and J by 3 bases, with 19 bases between the two germline ends. The CDR3 has 15 residues. The CDR3 protein is CASNDQTTGRYEQYF. The CDR3 DNA sequence: TGTGCCAGCAACGACCAGACGACAGGACGCTACGAGCAGTACTTC.

The chain couples TRBV5-1 to TRBJ2-1; 7 bases align to TRBD1. This CDR3 is built from 16 residues. Trimming took 4 bases from V and 6 from J; bases not matched to a gene: 13. CDR1 is SGHRS, CDR2 YFSETQ, per germline. This CDR3 is CASSPGQIPGFNEQFF. The CDR3 DNA is TGCGCCAGCAGCCCGGGACAGATCCCGGGGTTCAATGAGCAGTTCTTC.

This clone was observed a few times. The V call is TRBV15, the J call TRBJ1-2; D is ambiguous. The V end lost 1 base, the J end lost 8 bases, and 11 bases lay between the germline ends. CDR3 size: 13 residues. Germline values: CDR1 LNHNV, CDR2 YYDKDF (reference sequence). CDR3 sequence reads: CATSRGGGLGYTF. CDR3 nucleotides: TGTGCCACCAGCAGAGGGGGAGGGCTCGGCTACACCTTC.

This clone appeared many times. The rearrangement joins TRBV4-2 to TRBJ2-7; 9 bases are a match to TRBD1. The CDR3 has 14 amino acids. CDR1 is LGHNA and CDR2 is YNFKEQ in the germline V gene. Trimming took 4 bases from V and 6 from J; bases not matched to a gene: 7. The DNA for the CDR3 is TGTGCCAGCAGCCGCCGGGACAGGGAATCCGAGCAGTACTTC. Translated: CASSRRDRESEQYF.

This clone has just one count. This chain uses TRBV30 with TRBJ2-5; D gene unclear. The end of the DNA aligns better with TRBJ2-7, so the J call may be wrong. The V gene's germline CDR1 is GTSNPN and CDR2 SVGIG (reference sequence). This CDR3 is 14 amino acids long. The DNA of the CDR3 is TGTGCCTGGAGCCAAATCTGGAGCTCCTACGAGCAGTACTTC. Translation: CAWSQIWSSYEQYF.

The chain couples TRBV5-1 to TRBJ1-2, with 10 bases that match TRBD1. The CDR3 covers 15 residues. Germline assignment: CDR1 SGHRS and CDR2 YFSETQ. Trimming took 4 bases from V and 4 from J; bases not matched to a gene: 7. CDR3 in amino acids: CASSTGTGDGYGYTF. The CDR3, as DNA: TGCGCCAGCAGCACCGGGACAGGGGACGGCTATGGCTACACCTTC.

The chain couples TRBV6-6 to TRBJ1-1; the match to TRBD1 covers 8 bases. Germline CDR1 and CDR2: MNHNY and SVGAGI (reference sequence). The CDR3 is 14 amino acids. The trim removed 6 bases at V and 2 bases at J, leaving 5 bases unmatched. In nucleotides, the CDR3 is TGTGCCAGCAGCATGACAGGGGCTAACACTGAAGCTTTCTTT. Translated: CASSMTGANTEAFF.

This chain connects TRBV12-5 to TRBJ2-7; perhaps TRBD1 as D (6 bases). The germline CDR1 and CDR2 sequences are LGHNT and FRNRAP. V lost 6 bases and J lost 4, with 16 bases in between. This CDR3 is built from 14 residues. The CDR3 DNA reads as TGTGCTAGTGGCCCCAGGAACAGGGTTTACGAGCAGTACTTC. It codes for CASGPRNRVYEQYF.

The gene calls are TRBV11-2 and TRBJ2-1; the match to TRBD2 covers 7 bases. CDR1 and CDR2 (germline): SGHAT, FQNNGV. V shed 0 bases and J 7 bases; nucleotides not matched to a gene: 6. This CDR3 spans 15 amino acids. The CDR3 reads CASSLDGRRGNEQFF. DNA of the CDR3: TGTGCCAGCAGCTTAGACGGCCGGCGGGGGAATGAGCAGTTCTTC.

This clone was recorded only once. V is TRBV6-1 and J is TRBJ2-2; either TRBD1 or TRBD2 may fit D (5 bases each). CDR1 and CDR2 (germline): MNHNS, SASEGT. V gave up 6 bases and J gave up 5 bases, with 16 bases separating them. The CDR3 length is 15 residues. CDR3 bases: TGTGCCAGCAGGGAAACAGGAGGCAGGACCGGGGAGCTGTTTTTT. This codes for CASRETGGRTGELFF.

This clone was detected once. J is TRBJ1-3 and V is TRBV6-1; no firm D call. This CDR3 is built from 15 residues. CDR1 and CDR2 from the germline V gene are MNHNS and SASEGT. Trimming cost V 2 bases and J 0 bases, with 8 bases left between them. The CDR3 bases are TGTGCCAGCAGTGAACAGCGAGACTCTGGAAACACCATATATTTT. It is translated as CASSEQRDSGNTIYF.

The V call is TRBV12-5, the J call TRBJ1-2, with no clear D. V was cut by 7 bases and J by 2 bases, with 8 bases left in between. This CDR3 contains 12 residues. Germline V lookup: CDR1 LGHNT, CDR2 FRNRAP. The CDR3 coding sequence is TGTGCTAGTGCGAGGGAAAACTATGGCTACACCTTC. Protein product: CASARENYGYTF.

V gene TRBV6-1 combines with J gene TRBJ1-2, with D perhaps TRBD1 (5 bases). Germline V gives CDR1 MNHNS, CDR2 SASEGT. Deletions cut 7 bases from V and 4 bases from J, with 13 bases between. This CDR3 has 13 residues. CDR3 sequence: CASKRDGTYGYTF. The CDR3 nucleotides are TGTGCCAGCAAAAGGGACGGCACCTATGGCTACACCTTC.

The chain carries TRBV6-1 and TRBJ2-7; possibly TRBD1 for D (6 bases). Germline loops: CDR1 MNHNS, CDR2 SASEGT. CDR3 length equals 13 residues. V was clipped by 5 bases and J by 2 bases, with 10 bases between them. CDR3 bases: TGTGCCAGCAGTACAGGGATCCCCTACGAGCAGTACTTC. It encodes CASSTGIPYEQYF.

This chain uses TRBV6-6 with TRBJ2-1, with 8 bases that match TRBD1. The trim removed 6 bases at V and 4 bases at J, leaving 5 bases unmatched. Germline-derived CDR1 and CDR2 are MNHNY and SVGAGI (reference sequence). The CDR3 runs 14 residues. CDR3 DNA: TGTGCCAGCAGCCGGGGACAGGTATACAATGAGCAGTTCTTC. This sequence encodes CASSRGQVYNEQFF.

The V gene is TRBV4-1, the J gene TRBJ2-7; TRBD2 matches at 11 bases. The V gene end was trimmed by 4 bases and the J gene end by 6 bases; junction bases not matched to a gene: 8. CDR1 is MGHRA and CDR2 is YSYEKL in the germline V gene. The CDR3 is 15 residues long. The DNA of the CDR3 is TGCGCCAGCAGCCGTCCGACTAGCGGGACACGCGAGCAGTACTTC. Amino acids: CASSRPTSGTREQYF.

J is TRBJ1-1 and V is TRBV5-1; no definite D call. CDR1 and CDR2 (germline): SGHRS, YFSETQ. CDR3 length: 13 residues. V was pared by 0 bases and J by 3 bases, with 6 bases between. CDR3 nucleotides: TGCGCCAGCAGCTTGGACCGCTACACTGAAGCTTTCTTT. It is translated as CASSLDRYTEAFF.

This clone was counted ten times or more. The genes are TRBV4-1 and TRBJ1-6, with 8 bases identical to TRBD1. Germline V gives CDR1 MGHRA, CDR2 YSYEKL. After removal of 1 base from V and 6 bases from J, the junction contained 17 bases not matched to a gene. The CDR3 is 20 residues long. The CDR3 DNA reads TGCGCCAGCAGCCAAGGGATTTTTGGTTTGCAGGGGGCCAGTAATTCACCCCTCCACTTT. This sequence encodes CASSQGIFGLQGASNSPLHF.

The chain uses TRBV5-3 and TRBJ2-1; 12 bases align to TRBD2. TRBV5-3 is an open reading frame, and its role is uncertain. The CDR3 sequence is 19 residues long. Losses at the gene ends were 4 bases for V and 5 bases for J; bases not matched to a gene: 16. Here the CDR3 DNA reads TGTGCCAGAAGCCTGGTCGCAGTACAGACTAGCGGGAGTGACAATGAGCAGTTCTTC. It is translated as CARSLVAVQTSGSDNEQFF.

The chain couples TRBV6-6 to TRBJ2-1, with 7 bases identical to TRBD1. Losses at the gene ends were 4 bases for V and 7 bases for J; bases not matched to a gene: 10. CDR1 MNHNY and CDR2 SVGAGI come from the germline V gene (reference sequence). This CDR3 is 15 amino acids long. The CDR3 DNA follows: TGTGCCAGCAGTTCAGTTAGACAGGGTGGAAATGAGCAGTTCTTC. Its protein is CASSSVRQGGNEQFF.

The chain has TRBV7-4 and TRBJ1-2; D ambiguous. CDR1 and CDR2 from the germline V gene are SGHVT and SQSDAQ. V gave up 7 bases and J gave up 8 bases, with 20 bases separating them. CDR3 size: 14 residues. In DNA, the CDR3 is TGTGCCAGCACCTCCCGGACGGTCGGGTGGGGCTACACCTTC. Translating it yields CASTSRTVGWGYTF.

The chain uses TRBV28 and TRBJ1-1; D call uncertain. The CDR3 consists of 15 residues. Germline assignment: CDR1 MDHEN and CDR2 SYDVKM. Trimming left V 7 bases short and J 0 bases short, with 15 bases between. In DNA form, the CDR3 reads TGTGCCAGCATCGAACGCAATACTTTGAACACTGAAGCTTTCTTT. It encodes CASIERNTLNTEAFF.

The chain links TRBV7-3 to TRBJ1-1; possibly TRBD1 for D (5 bases). This CDR3 has 13 amino acids. The germline gives CDR1 SGHTA, CDR2 FQGTGA. Trimming left V 0 bases short and J 6 bases short, with 8 bases between. This chain's CDR3 is CASSLTRGAEAFF. CDR3 nucleotides: TGTGCCAGCAGCTTAACACGAGGGGCTGAAGCTTTCTTT. Full variable domain (rest looked up from reference TRBV7-3 and TRBJ1-1): GAGVSQTPSNKVTEKGKYVELRCDPISGHTALYWYRQSLGQGPEFLIYFQGTGAADDSGLPNDRFFAVRPEGSVSTLKIQRTERGDSAVYLCASSLTRGAEAFFGQGTRLTVV.

The rearrangement uses TRBV28 and TRBJ1-2; possibly TRBD1 for D (6 bases). There are 14 residues in the CDR3. V lost 7 bases and J 1 base, leaving 13 bases between the germline ends. Germline values: CDR1 MDHEN, CDR2 SYDVKM. In DNA, the CDR3 is TGTGCCAGCAACAGGGCTGATGTTAACTATGGCTACACCTTC. Encoded protein: CASNRADVNYGYTF.